The 26 T cell receptor beta chains below all came from one sample that was sequenced in a study of cytomegalovirus exposure and HLA in healthy donors. The PCR employed 60 Vbeta primers together with 13 Jbeta primers. Profiled with immunoSEQ multiplex PCR; TCRdb holds only in-frame clones, not every one. The data hold roughly 180,000 clones, with about three quarters observed a single time. Sequencing input: PBMCs. The receptor set was obtained from a woman younger than 45 in good health and CMV-seropositive.

The chain employs TRBV27 and TRBJ1-1, with 7 positions matching TRBD1. This CDR3 is 13 amino acids long. Germline assignment: CDR1 MNHEY and CDR2 SMNVEV (reference sequence). With 5 bases clipped from V and 3 bases from J, the junction kept 3 bases outside the gene matches. The DNA of the CDR3 is TGTGCCAGCAGTCACGGACAGGACACTGAAGCTTTCTTT. Translating gives CASSHGQDTEAFF.

The rearrangement joins TRBV11-1 to TRBJ1-1; 10 bases match TRBD1. Germline-derived CDR1 and CDR2 are SGHAT and FQDESV (reference sequence). The CDR3 is made up of 16 amino acids. V dropped 2 bases and J dropped 0; count of bases not matched to a gene: 3. Here the CDR3 reads CASSLRTGGMNTEAFF. In DNA form, the CDR3 reads TGTGCCAGCAGCTTAAGGACAGGGGGAATGAACACTGAAGCTTTCTTT.

The rearrangement links TRBV7-9 to TRBJ1-4; D gene unclear. Germline CDR1 SEHNR, CDR2 FQNEAQ (reference sequence). The germline V and J ends were trimmed by 2 bases and 5 bases, with 24 bases remaining between them. CDR3 length: 19 amino acids. CDR3 nucleotide sequence: TGTGCCAGCAGCTTATGGTTTCACGAGATACGTTCTGTCAATGAAAAACTGTTTTTT. Translated, it gives CASSLWFHEIRSVNEKLFF.

V gene TRBV7-9 combines with J gene TRBJ2-7; 9 nucleotides agree with TRBD1. The V and J ends lost 9 bases and 6 bases, in that order; junction bases with no gene match: 12. This CDR3 has 14 residues. Germline V CDR1 and CDR2: SEHNR, FQNEAQ (reference sequence). CDR3 protein: CASAGRDRVGEQYF. In DNA, the CDR3 is TGTGCCAGTGCAGGTAGGGACAGGGTTGGCGAGCAGTACTTC.

This chain links TRBV9 with TRBJ1-3; a possible D gene is TRBD1 (6 bases). CDR1 SGDLS and CDR2 YYNGEE come from the germline V gene. V lost 0 bases, J lost 4 bases, and 17 bases lay in between. The CDR3 is 17 amino acids. CDR3 DNA sequence: TGTGCCAGCAGCGTAGAAGGATTCACAGGGCTCGGAAACACCATATATTTT. Its translation: CASSVEGFTGLGNTIYF. The variable domain in full, completed from reference TRBV9 and TRBJ1-3, reads DSGVTQTPKHLITATGQRVTLRCSPRSGDLSVYWYQQSLDQGLQFLIQYYNGEERAKGNILERFSAQQFPDLHSELNLSSLELGDSALYFCASSVEGFTGLGNTIYFGEGSWLTVV.

This chain uses TRBV9 with TRBJ1-3; 7 bases agree with TRBD1. J gave up 4 bases and V 0 bases, and 7 bases lay outside the gene matches. CDR1 is SGDLS and CDR2 is YYNGEE in the germline V gene. This CDR3 has 16 residues. CDR3 sequence (DNA): TGTGCCAGCAGCGTAGCCTCCGGGACAGCAGGAAACACCATATATTTT. This codes for CASSVASGTAGNTIYF.

The chain couples TRBV29-1 to TRBJ1-5, with D perhaps matching TRBD1 (6 bases). CDR1 SQVTM and CDR2 ANQGSEA come from the germline V gene. Trimming left V 7 bases short and J 5 bases short, with 12 bases between. The CDR3 is 12 residues long. CDR3 in DNA: TGCAGCGCGAAACAGGGAGATCAGCCCCAGCATTTT. It encodes CSAKQGDQPQHF.

The rearrangement joins TRBV10-3 to TRBJ1-1; TRBD1 is a possible D gene (5 bases). The V gene lost 4 bases and the J gene lost 10 bases, with 19 bases spanning the gap. The germline gives CDR1 ENHRY, CDR2 SYGVKD. The CDR3 sequence is 14 residues long. Here the CDR3 DNA reads TGTGCCATCAGTGGCGGCCAGGGAAGGGTGGGAGCTTTCTTT. Its translation is CAISGGQGRVGAFF.

The chain combines TRBV9 with TRBJ2-1, with 11 bases lining up with TRBD2. The CDR3 is 16 amino acids. The ends lost 4 bases at V and 4 bases at J; junction bases unmatched: 7. Germline V gene lookup returns CDR1 SGDLS and CDR2 YYNGEE. CDR3 residues: CASSTLAGGSYNEQFF. The CDR3 DNA follows: TGTGCCAGCAGCACATTAGCGGGAGGGTCATACAATGAGCAGTTCTTC.

This clone appeared once. The V gene is TRBV28, the J gene TRBJ1-1, with D unresolved. CDR1 MDHEN and CDR2 SYDVKM come from the germline V gene. V dropped 7 bases and J dropped 6 bases, with 12 bases sitting between them. The length of the CDR3 is 12 residues. Written as DNA, the CDR3 is TGTGCCAGCACATCATTCGGGGCTGAAGCTTTCTTT. This translates into CASTSFGAEAFF.

The chain has TRBV14 and TRBJ2-1; 10 bases line up with TRBD2. The CDR3 covers 15 residues. Germline CDR1 SGHDN, CDR2 FVKESK. Trimming at V came to 1 base and at J to 15 bases, leaving 12 bases not matched to a gene. The CDR3 spells CASSQVGLAGGSGFF. CDR3 DNA sequence: TGTGCCAGCAGCCAAGTAGGATTAGCGGGAGGATCAGGGTTCTTC.

In the case of this clone: The same CDR3 arises from other DNA sequences in this sample as well. V usage is TRBV6-5 and J usage is TRBJ2-5, with D unresolved. The CDR3 length is 11 residues. The V end was cut by 5 bases, the J end by 5 bases, with 6 bases between. CDR1 MNHEY and CDR2 SVGAGI come from the germline V gene. Here the CDR3 reads CASSTEETQYF. Here the CDR3 DNA reads TGTGCCAGCAGTACCGAGGAGACCCAGTACTTC.

The J gene is TRBJ2-1, the V gene TRBV6-4; D is perhaps TRBD1 or TRBD2 (5 bases each). Trimming cost V 10 bases and J 5 bases, with 9 bases left between them. Germline values: CDR1 MRHNA, CDR2 SNTAGT. CDR3 size: 11 residues. The CDR3 sequence: CATREHNEQFF. The CDR3 DNA reads TGTGCCACCAGGGAGCACAATGAGCAGTTCTTC.

The chain joins TRBV4-1 to TRBJ2-1; TRBD2 matches 11 bases. Germline CDR1 is MGHRA and CDR2 is YSYEKL. J lost 7 bases, V lost 0 bases, and 8 bases had no gene match. This CDR3 has 17 residues. This chain's CDR3 is CASSQDPTSGSKNEQFF. The CDR3 nucleotides read TGCGCCAGCAGCCAAGACCCCACTAGCGGGAGTAAAAATGAGCAGTTCTTC.

The gene calls are TRBV10-1 and TRBJ2-3; 7 nucleotides line up with TRBD2. V was clipped by 8 bases and J by 3 bases; unmatched bases: 11. The V gene's germline CDR1 is WNHNN and CDR2 SYGVQD (reference sequence). The CDR3 totals 15 residues. This CDR3 is CASAPVTGGTDTQYF. DNA of the CDR3: TGCGCCAGCGCCCCGGTGACGGGAGGTACAGATACGCAGTATTTT.

The chain has TRBV11-3 and TRBJ2-5; 9 positions agree with TRBD2. The CDR3 is made up of 15 amino acids. Germline V gene lookup returns CDR1 SGHNT and CDR2 YENEEA. The trim removed 2 bases at V and 5 bases at J, leaving 6 bases unmatched. For the CDR3, the DNA is TGTGCCAGCAGCTTACCCCTAGCGGGAAGTGAGACCCAGTACTTC. Its translation is CASSLPLAGSETQYF.

The J gene is TRBJ2-1, the V gene TRBV7-3; TRBD1 is a possible D gene (6 bases). There are 13 residues in the CDR3. Trimming stripped 4 bases from V and 4 bases from J, with 8 bases between. Germline V gives CDR1 SGHTA, CDR2 FQGTGA. The CDR3 spells CASSSDSYNEQFF. The CDR3 DNA reads TGTGCCAGCAGCTCGGACAGTTACAATGAGCAGTTCTTC.

This rearrangement joins TRBV21-1 to TRBJ2-2; the listed D gene, TRBD2, was not tested against the DNA. TRBV21-1 corresponds to a pseudogene. CDR3 length: 18 residues. The CDR3 sequence is CASHIPLAGTTNTGELFF. CDR3 in DNA: TGTGCCAGTCACATCCCATTAGCGGGTACTACGAACACCGGGGAGCTGTTTTTT.

This chain uses TRBV7-7 with TRBJ2-2; D gene uncertain. Between the trimmed V and J ends, which lost 1 base and 4 bases, there was a span of 7 bases. Germline CDR1 is SSHAT and CDR2 is FNYEAQ (reference sequence). This CDR3 has 14 amino acids. The DNA for the CDR3 is TGTGCCAGCAGCTTAGATGGCGGCACCGGGGAGCTGTTTTTT. Translating it yields CASSLDGGTGELFF.

The chain joins TRBV27 to TRBJ2-2; 15 bases match TRBD2. V shed 7 bases, J shed 5 bases, and the junction held 8 bases outside the gene matches. The V gene's germline CDR1 is MNHEY and CDR2 SMNVEV (reference sequence). The CDR3 is made up of 17 amino acids. CDR3 sequence: CASKFGLAGGVTGELFF. CDR3 nucleotide sequence: TGTGCCAGCAAATTCGGACTAGCGGGAGGGGTGACCGGGGAGCTGTTTTTT.

J is TRBJ1-2 and V is TRBV7-2; D not resolved. Trimming removed 2 bases at V and 2 bases at J, with 9 bases between. The CDR3 covers 14 residues. CDR1 is SGHTA and CDR2 is FQGNSA in the germline V gene. The CDR3: CASSLSGLNYGYTF. The CDR3 coding sequence is TGTGCCAGCAGCTTATCCGGACTGAACTATGGCTACACCTTC.

This clone is a singleton in its sample. This sequence joins TRBV9 and TRBJ2-3, with D tentatively TRBD1 (5 bases). V was pared by 0 bases and J by 5 bases, with 13 bases between. The CDR3 has 15 residues. The V gene's germline CDR1 is SGDLS and CDR2 YYNGEE. The CDR3 spells CASSVAGQGIDTQYF. The CDR3, as DNA: TGTGCCAGCAGCGTAGCTGGCCAGGGTATAGATACGCAGTATTTT.

The rearrangement links TRBV2 to TRBJ2-6, with 10 positions matching TRBD1. Trimming took 6 bases from V and 1 from J; bases not matched to a gene: 6. Germline CDR1 is SNHLY and CDR2 is FYNNEI. This CDR3 has 17 residues. The CDR3: CASRRDRGSSGANVLTF. The CDR3 DNA follows: TGTGCCAGCAGACGGGACAGGGGATCGTCTGGGGCCAACGTCCTGACTTTC. The full variable domain, with the rest looked up from reference TRBV2 and TRBJ2-6, is EPEVTQTPSHQVTQMGQEVILRCVPISNHLYFYWYRQILGQKVEFLVSFYNNEISEKSEIFDDQFSVERPDGSNFTLKIRSTKLEDSAMYFCASRRDRGSSGANVLTFGAGSRLTVL.

The V and J genes are TRBV2 and TRBJ2-1, with D maybe TRBD2 (6 bases). The CDR3 extends over 10 amino acids. V lost 10 bases to trimming and J lost 10 bases, with 11 bases between them. Germline V gene data show CDR1 as SNHLY and CDR2 as FYNNEI. CDR3 residues: CANRGGEQFF. The DNA for the CDR3 is TGTGCCAATAGGGGAGGAGAGCAGTTCTTC.

The chain uses TRBV28 and TRBJ1-4; D is undetermined. Germline assignment: CDR1 MDHEN and CDR2 SYDVKM. V was clipped by 4 bases and J by 8 bases, with 17 bases between them. The CDR3 has 15 residues. The CDR3 spells CASSWVARGGEKLFF. DNA for the CDR3: TGTGCCAGCAGTTGGGTGGCGCGAGGAGGGGAAAAACTGTTTTTT. The whole variable domain, remainder taken from reference TRBV28 and TRBJ1-4, is DVKVTQSSRYLVKRTGEKVFLECVQDMDHENMFWYRQDPGLGLRLIYFSYDVKMKEKGDIPEGYSVSREKKERFSLILESASTNQTSMYLCASSWVARGGEKLFFGSGTQLSVL.

The chain joins TRBV7-6 to TRBJ2-7; tentative D call: TRBD2 (6 bases). The CDR3 contains 15 residues. Looked up from germline, CDR1 is SGHVS and CDR2 is FNYEAQ. The ends were cut back, 4 bases at V and 0 bases at J, with 13 bases in the middle. CDR3 nucleotide sequence: TGTGCCAGCAGCTCTCGCCGGGACTTCTCCTACGAGCAGTACTTC. It encodes CASSSRRDFSYEQYF.